The clone carrying this T cell receptor (beta chain) was seen a handful of times. Its antigen remains unidentified. Unique molecular identifiers were used to barcode this TCRbeta library. From the PCR reads, TCRdb called clonotypes with MiXCR, one entry per CDR3 protein. Of a few hundred thousand distinct CDR3 sequences listed, 20% to 30% are singletons. The record originates from a study of T-cell reconstitution after alpha-beta-depleted transplantation in children. The CDR3 length is 14 residues. Germline CDR1 reads SGHRS; CDR2 reads YFSETQ. The ends were cut back, 4 bases at V and 4 bases at J, with 14 bases in the middle. Study-level points and caveats: After transplant, at about two months, alpha-beta T cells were reportedly derived from several hundred expanded graft clones. Some patients' high day-60 TCRbeta diversity was traced to surviving recipient T cells and thymic progenitors.

This clonotype was sampled from a boy under two years old with Wiskott-Aldrich syndrome, due to receive a stem cell transplant. J is TRBJ2-5 and V is TRBV5-1, with a tentative D call TRBD2 (5 bases). This material consisted of PBMCs, taken before TCRalphabeta/CD19-depleted stem cell transplant. CDR3 amino acids: CASSGGRIRETQYF. CDR3 sequence (DNA): TGCGCCAGCAGCGGCGGGCGGATCCGAGAGACCCAGTACTTC.